This T cell receptor (beta chain) comes out of a study of blood T cell repertoires in COVID-19. Those who participated ranged in age from roughly 18 to 90 years and resided in roughly 26 US areas. Original methodology: The assay estimated nucleated cells by amplifying reference gene primers. The assay was immunoSEQ multiplex PCR, and TCRdb's table has in-frame clones only and misses some. Clone size and the V and J calls come from that table; the DNA yielded D and trimming. The sample has 150,000 to 200,000 clones, roughly 90% seen once. This clonotype originated in a woman aged 18-29 years who had recovered from COVID-19. Sequenced input: PBMCs or T cells enriched from blood (not recorded which).

The CDR3 coding sequence is TGTGCCAGCAGCTTTGTCAGGGGTTCGCCCAATTCACCCCTCCACTTT. It translates to CASSFVRGSPNSPLHF. This chain uses TRBV11-2 with TRBJ1-6; D perhaps matches TRBD1 (6 bases). This CDR3 spans 16 amino acids. Trimming removed 3 bases from V and 7 bases from J, with 16 bases in between. From germline, CDR1 is SGHAT and CDR2 FQNNGV.